The sequence of this T cell receptor beta chain was determined in a study of blood T cells in healthy people across ages. The study's findings and limits: When one million T cells were used, diversity estimates were thought to be underestimates.

This clonotype showed up just a few times. Its antigen is currently unknown. Trimming cost V 0 bases and J 0 bases; bases outside gene matches: 3. There are 17 residues in the CDR3. Then a second PCR, running roughly 7 to 12 cycles, was carried out with a sample-barcoded 5' primer and a J-beta primer mix. In TCRdb, the 5' RACE reads were re-called with MiXCR into one record per CDR3 protein. The repertoire holds 600,000 to 800,000 distinct CDR3 sequences, with under 25% as singletons. Sequencing was performed on blood. The TCR originated in a man between 65 and 85 years old in good health. This sequence joins TRBV12-3 or TRBV12-4 and TRBJ2-4; 9 bases are a match to TRBD2. The CDR3 is CASSLAAGGLAKNIQYF. CDR3 coding DNA: TGTGCCAGCAGTTTAGCTGCGGGGGGGTTAGCCAAAAACATTCAGTACTTC.